The rows below give T cell receptor beta chains drawn from one sample of a study of cytomegalovirus exposure and HLA in healthy donors. Produced via immunoSEQ multiplex PCR; TCRdb's table is partial and in-frame only. This sample contains 60,000 to 65,000 clones. The sequenced material came from PBMCs. The receptors come from a woman between 18 and 29 years old in good health and CMV-seronegative. Both conserved end residues are part of each CDR3. D genes are given only for firm matches.

J gene: TRBJ1-1; V gene: TRBV4-1; D gene: NA; CDR3 DNA: TGCGCCAGCAGCCCGGGACTATTGGGCACTGAAGCTTTCTTT; CDR3 protein: CASSPGLLGTEAFF
J gene: TRBJ2-1; V gene: TRBV7-3; D gene: NA; CDR3 DNA: TGTGCCAGCAGCTCTAACCTACGAACGGGGCAGTTCTTC; CDR3 protein: CASSSNLRTGQFF
J gene: TRBJ2-3; V gene: TRBV7-2; D gene: NA; CDR3 DNA: TGTGCCAGCAGCCCAGGGACTAGCACAGATACGCAGTATTTT; CDR3 protein: CASSPGTSTDTQYF
J gene: TRBJ1-2; V gene: TRBV2; D gene: NA; CDR3 DNA: TGTGCCAGCACATCTATACCTAACTATGGCTACACCTTC; CDR3 protein: CASTSIPNYGYTF
J gene: TRBJ1-2; V gene: TRBV25-1; D gene: TRBD1; CDR3 DNA: TGTGCCAGCAGTGCCACCGTCGTACAGGGGTTTTCGTTCCCCTACACCTTC; CDR3 protein: CASSATVVQGFSFPYTF
J gene: TRBJ1-1; V gene: TRBV5-1; D gene: NA; CDR3 DNA: TGCGCCAGCAGCTTAAACTCCGACACTGAAGATTTCTTT; CDR3 protein: CASSLNSDTEDFF
J gene: TRBJ2-3; V gene: TRBV14; D gene: NA; CDR3 DNA: TGTGCCAGCAGCCCCCTGGTCAGTGGAGGCGCAGATACGCAGTATTTT; CDR3 protein: CASSPLVSGGADTQYF
J gene: TRBJ2-5; V gene: TRBV7-3; D gene: NA; CDR3 DNA: TGTGCCAGCAGCAATAAAGAGACCCAGTACTTC; CDR3 protein: CASSNKETQYF
J gene: TRBJ2-7; V gene: TRBV28; D gene: TRBD1; CDR3 DNA: TGTGCCAGCAGACTTGGGGCAGGGGGCTACGAGCAGTACTTC; CDR3 protein: CASRLGAGGYEQYF
J gene: TRBJ1-2; V gene: TRBV27; D gene: NA; CDR3 DNA: TGTGCCAGCAGTTCCCTAGGGGCAGGCTATGGCTACACCTTC; CDR3 protein: CASSSLGAGYGYTF
J gene: TRBJ2-7; V gene: TRBV19; D gene: NA; CDR3 DNA: TGTGCCAGTAGTATGGGCCAGAAAATATACGAGCAGTACTTC; CDR3 protein: CASSMGQKIYEQYF
J gene: TRBJ2-5; V gene: TRBV20-1; D gene: NA; CDR3 DNA: TGCAGTGCTAGACGGGAGACCCAGTACTTC; CDR3 protein: CSARRETQYF
J gene: TRBJ1-1; V gene: TRBV7-3; D gene: NA; CDR3 DNA: TGTGCCAGCAGCTTAGAGAGGGTGAACACTGAAGCTTTCTTT; CDR3 protein: CASSLERVNTEAFF
J gene: TRBJ2-7; V gene: TRBV6-1; D gene: NA; CDR3 DNA: TGTGCCAGCAGTGACGGGACTCGGCGCGTCTACGAGCAGTACTTC; CDR3 protein: CASSDGTRRVYEQYF
J gene: TRBJ2-7; V gene: TRBV18; D gene: TRBD2; CDR3 DNA: TGTGCCAGCTCTCGCGGGAGCTCCTACGAGCAGTACTTC; CDR3 protein: CASSRGSSYEQYF
J gene: TRBJ2-7; V gene: TRBV19; D gene: NA; CDR3 DNA: TGTGCCATCAAAGCAGCCCAGGGCGAGCAGTACTTC; CDR3 protein: CAIKAAQGEQYF
J gene: TRBJ1-3; V gene: TRBV28; D gene: TRBD1; CDR3 DNA: TGTGCCAGCAGTTTTGGGGACAGAAGAAACACCATATATTTT; CDR3 protein: CASSFGDRRNTIYF
J gene: TRBJ1-4; V gene: TRBV25-1; D gene: NA; CDR3 DNA: TGTGCCAGCAGTGACGCAGGGAGAACAGGGGAAAAACTGTTTTTT; CDR3 protein: CASSDAGRTGEKLFF
J gene: TRBJ1-5; V gene: TRBV6-5; D gene: NA; CDR3 DNA: TGTGCCAGCAGTTACGGGACTGAGGCGGGACAGCCCCAGCATTTT; CDR3 protein: CASSYGTEAGQPQHF
J gene: TRBJ2-1; V gene: TRBV29-1; D gene: NA; CDR3 DNA: TGCAGCGTTGAAGAAGGGGGAGTCCCTAATGAGCAGTTCTTC; CDR3 protein: CSVEEGGVPNEQFF
J gene: TRBJ2-3; V gene: TRBV6-5; D gene: TRBD2; CDR3 DNA: TGTGCCAGCAGAAGCGGGGGGGCTAACACAGATACGCAGTATTTT; CDR3 protein: CASRSGGANTDTQYF
J gene: TRBJ1-2; V gene: TRBV30; D gene: NA; CDR3 DNA: TGTGCCTGGACAGTTGCTAACTATGGCTACACCTTC; CDR3 protein: CAWTVANYGYTF
J gene: TRBJ2-1; V gene: TRBV4-2; D gene: TRBD2; CDR3 DNA: TGTGCCAGCAGCCGAGAGACTAGCGGGGGCAATGAGCAGTTCTTC; CDR3 protein: CASSRETSGGNEQFF
J gene: TRBJ2-7; V gene: TRBV7-3; D gene: TRBD2; CDR3 DNA: TGTGCCAGCAGGGCAGTCTCGGGAGGGAGTTGGGAGCAGTACTTC; CDR3 protein: CASRAVSGGSWEQYF
J gene: TRBJ2-5; V gene: TRBV5-1; D gene: TRBD2; CDR3 DNA: TGCGCCAGCAGCCCGGGACTAGCGGGAGCAGGAGGGGAGACCCAGTACTTC; CDR3 protein: CASSPGLAGAGGETQYF
J gene: TRBJ1-2; V gene: TRBV19; D gene: TRBD1; CDR3 DNA: TGTGCCAGTAGTGGGGGCGGGACAGGGTGGTATGGCTACACCTTC; CDR3 protein: CASSGGGTGWYGYTF
J gene: TRBJ2-5; V gene: TRBV7-8; D gene: NA; CDR3 DNA: TGTGCCAGCAGCTTAGCGAGACACGAAGAGACCCAGTACTTC; CDR3 protein: CASSLARHEETQYF
J gene: TRBJ1-4; V gene: TRBV30; D gene: TRBD1; CDR3 DNA: TGTGCGGTGGGTCGGGACAGGGTGTTTTTT; CDR3 protein: CAVGRDRVFF
J gene: TRBJ1-2; V gene: TRBV6-5; D gene: NA; CDR3 DNA: TGTGCCAGCAGGGCGACAGCTAACTATGGCTACACCTTC; CDR3 protein: CASRATANYGYTF
J gene: TRBJ2-1; V gene: TRBV9; D gene: NA; CDR3 DNA: TGTGCCAGCAGCCACTCCCAGACAGGAGATCTCGACAATGAGCAGTTCTTC; CDR3 protein: CASSHSQTGDLDNEQFF
J gene: TRBJ1-1; V gene: TRBV4-2; D gene: NA; CDR3 DNA: TGTGCCAGCAGCCAAGAGACGGGGACTGAAGCTTTCTTT; CDR3 protein: CASSQETGTEAFF
J gene: TRBJ1-2; V gene: TRBV27; D gene: NA; CDR3 DNA: TGTGCCAGCAGTTTACGGGGGGGCACTAACTATGGCTACACCTTC; CDR3 protein: CASSLRGGTNYGYTF
J gene: TRBJ1-2; V gene: TRBV25-1; D gene: NA; CDR3 DNA: TGTGCCAGCAGTGAAGGGGCCGGGGGAGAGGTTGGCTACACCTTC; CDR3 protein: CASSEGAGGEVGYTF
J gene: TRBJ2-7; V gene: TRBV28; D gene: NA; CDR3 DNA: TGTGCCAGCAGTACCCCTTTGGGGCGGATTACCTACGAGCAGTACTTC; CDR3 protein: CASSTPLGRITYEQYF
J gene: TRBJ1-2; V gene: TRBV19; D gene: NA; CDR3 DNA: TGTGCCAGTAGTAGGCTTAACTATGGCTACACCTTC; CDR3 protein: CASSRLNYGYTF
J gene: TRBJ1-6; V gene: TRBV6-5; D gene: NA; CDR3 DNA: TGTGCCAGCAGTTACGGTGGGAGGGACTCACCCCTCCACTTT; CDR3 protein: CASSYGGRDSPLHF
J gene: TRBJ2-5; V gene: TRBV4-2; D gene: TRBD2; CDR3 DNA: TGTGCCAGCAGCCAAGTTACTAGCGGGAGTGAAGAGACCCAGTACTTC; CDR3 protein: CASSQVTSGSEETQYF
J gene: TRBJ2-7; V gene: TRBV19; D gene: NA; CDR3 DNA: TGTGCCAGTAGTGAAGGAGCCTACGAGCAGTACTTC; CDR3 protein: CASSEGAYEQYF
J gene: TRBJ2-5; V gene: TRBV25-1; D gene: NA; CDR3 DNA: TGTGCCAGCACTTCAGGGGGGTATGGGCCAGAGACCCAGTACTTC; CDR3 protein: CASTSGGYGPETQYF
J gene: TRBJ2-7; V gene: TRBV6-1; D gene: NA; CDR3 DNA: TGTGCCAGCAGTGAAGTCGGGGCCTACGAGCAGTACTTC; CDR3 protein: CASSEVGAYEQYF